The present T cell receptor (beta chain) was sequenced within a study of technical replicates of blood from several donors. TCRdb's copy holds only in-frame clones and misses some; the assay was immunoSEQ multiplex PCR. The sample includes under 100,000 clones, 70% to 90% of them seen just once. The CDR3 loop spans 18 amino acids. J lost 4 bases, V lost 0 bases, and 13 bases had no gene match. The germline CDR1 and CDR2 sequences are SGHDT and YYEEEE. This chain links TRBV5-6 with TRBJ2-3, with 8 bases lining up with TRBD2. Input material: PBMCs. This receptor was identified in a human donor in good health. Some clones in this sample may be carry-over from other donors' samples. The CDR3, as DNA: TGTGCCAGCAGCTTGGACGGGACTAGTGGGTTTCTGGCAGATACGCAGTATTTT. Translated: CASSLDGTSGFLADTQYF.